Given below is one T cell receptor (beta chain) in context. This CDR3 is 16 amino acids long. Trimming left V 2 bases short and J 0 bases short, with 14 bases between. Germline CDR1 and CDR2: SGHVS and FQNEAQ. Alopecia areata patients provided lesional scalp punch biopsies and peripheral blood, both collected for the study. Separation by sorting yielded CD4+ and CD8+ T cells from PBMCs. The record originates from a study of CD8+ T cells in alopecia areata. On the study more broadly: Patients received oral tofacitinib, 5 to 10 mg twice daily, for moderate-to-severe alopecia areata.

RNA was isolated and reverse transcribed to cDNA, the sequencing template. Sequencing was performed with immunoSEQ multiplex PCR; in TCRdb, only in-frame clones are kept and a portion is missing. Of 150,000 or so clones in the sample, approximately 87% were seen once. The chain joins TRBV7-8 to TRBJ2-7; no clear D. The TCR comes from a human donor with alopecia areata. The sequencing used CD8+ T cells sorted from blood, collected at week 0. The CDR3 DNA reads TGTGCCAGCAGCTTATGCGCAGTCTGTAGCTCCTACGAGCAGTACTTC. Encoded protein: CASSLCAVCSSYEQYF.